This T cell receptor beta chain was profiled in a study of blood T cell repertoires in COVID-19. Sequenced by immunoSEQ multiplex PCR; TCRdb stores in-frame clones only, minus some. The sample shows about 240,000 clones, approximately 83% of them seen only once. The CDR3 consists of 14 residues. Germline CDR1 KGHSH, CDR2 LQKENI. V lost 3 bases and J lost 2, with 10 bases in between. Sequenced material: PBMCs or T cells enriched from blood (not recorded which). The chain combines TRBV18 with TRBJ1-1; no clear D gene. The clonotype was recovered from a woman in her thirties or forties who had been exposed to COVID-19. In DNA, the CDR3 is TGTGCCAGCTCACCCACAGCCCTCAACACTGAAGCTTTCTTT. Residues: CASSPTALNTEAFF.